This T cell receptor (beta chain) was retrieved from a study of blood T cell repertoires in COVID-19. CDR1 and CDR2 from the germline V gene are SNHLY and FYNNEI. This CDR3 is 11 amino acids long. The V end was cut by 4 bases, the J end by 7 bases, with 8 bases between. Profiled with immunoSEQ multiplex PCR; TCRdb holds only in-frame clones, not every one. In the table there are roughly 200,000 clones, under 80% of which are singletons. The sample taken for sequencing was peripheral blood. The rearrangement links TRBV2 to TRBJ2-7, with unresolved D. The source of this sequence is a man aged 45-65 years who had recovered from COVID-19. The CDR3, as DNA: TGTGCCAGCAGTGTAACTTGGGAGCAGTACTTC. This sequence encodes CASSVTWEQYF.